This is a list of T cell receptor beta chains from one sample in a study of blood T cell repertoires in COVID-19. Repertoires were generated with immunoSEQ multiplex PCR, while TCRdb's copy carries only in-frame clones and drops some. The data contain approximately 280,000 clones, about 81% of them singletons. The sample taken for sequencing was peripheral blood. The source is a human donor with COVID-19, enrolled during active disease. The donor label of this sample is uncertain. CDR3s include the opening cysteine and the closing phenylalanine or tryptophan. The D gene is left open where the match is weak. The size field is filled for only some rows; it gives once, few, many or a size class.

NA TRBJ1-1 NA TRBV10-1 TGCGCCAGCAGCGGGGGAGCTTTCTTT CASSGGAFF
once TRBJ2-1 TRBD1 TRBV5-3 TGTGCCAGAATCCTCGCCACAGGGGACCCCTACAATGAGCAGTTCTTC CARILATGDPYNEQFF
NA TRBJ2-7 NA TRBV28 TGTGCCAGCAGTCGGGGGGCAGAACCCTACGAGCAGTACTTC CASSRGAEPYEQYF
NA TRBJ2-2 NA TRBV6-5 NA CASSTSVGELFF
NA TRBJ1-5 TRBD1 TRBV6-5 TGTGCCAGCAGTTCCCGTGCTCAGGGGGCCCATCAGCCCCAGCATTTT CASSSRAQGAHQPQHF
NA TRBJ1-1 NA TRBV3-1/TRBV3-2 TGTGCCAGCAGCCAGGTCGGCGGGAACACTGAAGCTTTCTTT CASSQVGGNTEAFF
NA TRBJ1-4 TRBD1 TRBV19 TGTGCCAGTAGTGCCCCACGGTCGAGGGACAGGGCTGAAAAACTGTTTTTT CASSAPRSRDRAEKLFF
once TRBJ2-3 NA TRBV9 TGTGCCAGCAGCGTAGGACTTCCATCGAGGCGGGATACGCAGTATTTT CASSVGLPSRRDTQYF
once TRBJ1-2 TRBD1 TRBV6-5 TGTGCCAGCAGTCCGAGACAGGGACACTATGGCTACACCTTC CASSPRQGHYGYTF
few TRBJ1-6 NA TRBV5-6 TGTGCCAGCAGCTTGGTAGACAGGTTGAATTCACCCCTCCACTTT CASSLVDRLNSPLHF
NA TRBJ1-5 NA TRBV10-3 TGTGCCATCAACGACGACAGCCATCAGCCCCAGCATTTT CAINDDSHQPQHF
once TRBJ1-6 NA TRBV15 TGTGCCACCAGCAGAGATAGGGAGTGGGGGGGGTCACCCCTCCACTTT CATSRDREWGGSPLHF
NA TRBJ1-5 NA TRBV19 TGTGCCAGTAGTATAGGAACCGAGATCCAGCCCCAGCATTTT CASSIGTEIQPQHF
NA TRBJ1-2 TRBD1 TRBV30 TGTGCCTGGAGTTCCGGGGACAGTGGCTACACCTTC CAWSSGDSGYTF
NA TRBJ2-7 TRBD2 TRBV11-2 TGTGCCAGCAGCTTAGATGGGAGCGGGATTTACGAGCAGTACTTC CASSLDGSGIYEQYF
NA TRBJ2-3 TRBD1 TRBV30 TGTGCCTTTGGGACAGGGAGCACAGATACGCAGTATTTT CAFGTGSTDTQYF
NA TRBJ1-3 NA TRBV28 TGTGCCAGCAGGTACCGGGACACTGGAAACACCATATATTTT CASRYRDTGNTIYF
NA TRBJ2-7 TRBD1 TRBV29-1 TGCAGCGTTTTGGGACAGGCCTACGAGCAGTACTTC CSVLGQAYEQYF
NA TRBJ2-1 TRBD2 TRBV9 TGTGCCAGCAGCCCCCGACTAGCAGATTACAATGAGCAGTTCTTC CASSPRLADYNEQFF
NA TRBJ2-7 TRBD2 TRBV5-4 TGTGCCAGCAGCTTGGGGCGGGAGAGCGGCTACGAGCAGTACTTC CASSLGRESGYEQYF
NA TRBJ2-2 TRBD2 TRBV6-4 TGTGCCAGCAAGACCTTAGCGGGACCGAACACCGGGGAGCTGTTTTTT CASKTLAGPNTGELFF
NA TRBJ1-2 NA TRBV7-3 TGTGCCAGCAGCCCAGGAGGGTTCGGTGGCTACACCTTC CASSPGGFGGYTF
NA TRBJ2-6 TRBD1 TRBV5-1 TGCGCCAGCAGCTTCCAGGGGGCGGGAGGGGCCAACGTCCTGACTTTC CASSFQGAGGANVLTF
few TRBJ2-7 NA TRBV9 TGTGCCAGCAGCCTACGGACAGAAGCCTACGAGCAGTACTTC CASSLRTEAYEQYF
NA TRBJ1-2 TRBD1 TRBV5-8 TGTGCCAGCAGCTTCCGGGACAGGGACTCTGGCTACACCTTC CASSFRDRDSGYTF
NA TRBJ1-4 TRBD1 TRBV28 TGTGCCAGCAGTCAGGGACAGTCCAATAATGAAAAACTGTTTTTT CASSQGQSNNEKLFF